Below are 14 T cell receptor beta chains sequenced from a single sample in a study of beta chain features in type 1 diabetes. Overall study findings and caveats: Among patients with Type 1 diabetes, TCRB CDR3s were moderately but significantly shorter in every one of the four CD4+ subsets.

What these receptors recognize is not known. Expressed TCRB transcripts were sequenced, since all the RNA that had been isolated was reverse transcribed. Generated by immunoSEQ multiplex PCR, the TCRdb table keeps only in-frame clones and is missing some. This table holds around 300,000 clones, around 16% found once. The sample was naive CD4+ T cells from blood. Receptor source: a man between 18 and 35 years old with type 1 diabetes.

This clone was counted a few times. The chain combines TRBV30 with TRBJ1-1; TRBD1 matches 7 bases. Per germline, CDR1 GTSNPN and CDR2 SVGIG (reference sequence). The CDR3 sequence is 12 residues long. V lost 2 bases, J lost 5 bases, and 2 bases stayed unmatched. For the CDR3, the DNA is TGTGCCTGGAGTTTGACAGGGACTGAAGCTTTCTTT. Translated, it gives CAWSLTGTEAFF.

The genes are TRBV7-6 and TRBJ2-5, with 12 bases lining up with TRBD2. The germline V gene encodes CDR1 SGHVS and CDR2 FNYEAQ. V dropped 6 bases and J dropped 3; count of bases not matched to a gene: 8. The CDR3 spans 16 residues. This chain's CDR3 is CASRERLAGDKETQYF. CDR3 nucleotide sequence: TGTGCCAGCAGGGAAAGACTAGCGGGGGATAAAGAGACCCAGTACTTC.

This clone turned up a few times. The CDR3 DNA follows: TGCGCCAGCAGCTTGATTAGCCGCGGGGGAAATACAATGACGCAGTTCTTC. Residues: CASSLISRGGNTMTQFF. V is TRBV5-1 and J is TRBJ2-1; 7 nucleotides line up with TRBD2. V was clipped by 1 base and J by 12 bases; unmatched bases: 19. Germline-derived CDR1 and CDR2 are SGHRS and YFSETQ. The length of the CDR3 is 17 residues.

This clone occurred a few times. This rearrangement joins TRBV4-2 to TRBJ2-5; the D is unclear. The germline V gene encodes CDR1 LGHNA and CDR2 YNFKEQ. The CDR3 is 15 amino acids. Trimming took off 1 base at V and 5 bases at J, with 14 bases between the two ends. The CDR3 loop reads CASSQVVGLLETQYF. DNA for the CDR3: TGTGCCAGCAGCCAAGTGGTTGGCCTTCTGGAGACCCAGTACTTC.

This clone showed up just a few times. The genes are TRBV30 and TRBJ1-3; no firm D call. The CDR3 length is 15 residues. CDR1 is GTSNPN, CDR2 SVGIG, per germline (reference sequence). Trimming shortened V by 4 bases and J by 4 bases, and 17 bases separated the two germline ends. In nucleotides, the CDR3 is TGTGCCTGGACAAACCTAGCGAGGTCCGGAAACACCATATATTTT. Residues: CAWTNLARSGNTIYF.

CDR3 bases: TGTGCCAGCCAATACCGGGACACTGAAGCTTTCTTT. Amino acid sequence: CASQYRDTEAFF. This chain connects TRBV7-9 to TRBJ1-1, with unresolved D. Germline CDR1 SEHNR, CDR2 FQNEAQ (reference sequence). V shed 8 bases and J shed 3 bases, with 10 bases lying between them. This CDR3 is 12 amino acids long.

This clone occurred a few times. J is TRBJ1-1 and V is TRBV5-4, with 7 bases fitting TRBD1. The CDR3 length is 16 residues. Unmatched junction bases numbered 13, after V lost 2 bases and J lost 6 bases. Germline assignment: CDR1 SGHNT and CDR2 YYREEE (reference sequence). The CDR3 region has the DNA TGTGCCAGCAGCTTAGCGGTAGGGGGCGCGGGTCCTGAAGCTTTCTTT. Translated: CASSLAVGGAGPEAFF.

This clone has a handful of counts. The chain has TRBV5-1 and TRBJ1-1; D call uncertain. Trimming shortened V by 2 bases and J by 7 bases, and 12 bases separated the two germline ends. Germline V CDR1 and CDR2: SGHRS, YFSETQ. The CDR3 contains 13 residues. CDR3 DNA: TGCGCCAGCAGCTTAGAGGTCGGGAGTGAAGCTTTCTTT. Translation gives CASSLEVGSEAFF.

CDR3 DNA sequence: TGCAGCTCCAGGATCAACACTGAAGCTTTCTTT. Amino acids: CSSRINTEAFF. The V and J genes are TRBV20-1 and TRBJ1-1; unclear D gene. The CDR3 consists of 11 residues. Germline V lookup: CDR1 DFQATT, CDR2 SNEGSKA (reference sequence).

A few counts support this clone. The chain is built from TRBV7-6 and TRBJ2-3, with a weak D call TRBD1 (5 bases). Germline CDR1 and CDR2: SGHVS and FNYEAQ. CDR3 length: 14 residues. The V and J ends lost 3 bases and 0 bases respectively, with 7 bases between them. The CDR3 loop reads CASSLGPSTDTQYF. In DNA, the CDR3 is TGTGCCAGCAGCTTGGGGCCTAGCACAGATACGCAGTATTTT. The full variable domain, rest sourced from reference TRBV7-6 and TRBJ2-3, is GAGVSQSPRYKVTKRGQDVALRCDPISGHVSLYWYRQALGQGPEFLTYFNYEAQQDKSGLPNDRFSAERPEGSISTLTIQRTEQRDSAMYRCASSLGPSTDTQYFGPGTRLTVL.

This chain uses TRBV30 with TRBJ2-6; D is unclear. The CDR3 runs to 18 residues. Germline assignment: CDR1 GTSNPN and CDR2 SVGIG (reference sequence). The germline V and J ends were trimmed by 2 bases and 0 bases, with 17 bases remaining between them. The CDR3 nucleotides read TGTGCCTGGAGTAGTAGGCAGGCAATGTTCTCTGGGGCCAACGTCCTGACTTTC. Residues: CAWSSRQAMFSGANVLTF.

The J gene is TRBJ2-3, the V gene TRBV7-9, with a tentative D call TRBD2 (6 bases). This CDR3 has 15 amino acids. Trimming pared 2 bases from V and 3 bases from J, leaving 12 bases between. The germline V gene has CDR1 SEHNR and CDR2 FQNEAQ (reference sequence). The CDR3 DNA reads TGTGCCAGCAGCTTATGGAGGGAAGGAACAGATACGCAGTATTTT. Its protein is CASSLWREGTDTQYF. Combining the CDR3 with reference TRBV7-9 and TRBJ2-3 gives the whole variable domain DTGVSQNPRHKITKRGQNVTFRCDPISEHNRLYWYRQTLGQGPEFLTYFQNEAQLEKSRLLSDRFSAERPKGSFSTLEIQRTEQGDSAMYLCASSLWREGTDTQYFGPGTRLTVL.

This clone was seen only a few times. This chain links TRBV11-1 with TRBJ1-2; the D is unclear. The CDR3 contains 13 residues. In germline, CDR1 is SGHAT, CDR2 FQDESV (reference sequence). Trimming removed 5 bases at V and 2 bases at J, with 9 bases between. The CDR3: CASSLDMNYGYTF. The DNA of the CDR3 is TGTGCCAGCAGCCTCGACATGAACTATGGCTACACCTTC.

The chain combines TRBV4-1 with TRBJ2-4; tentatively, D is TRBD1 (5 bases). CDR1 is MGHRA and CDR2 is YSYEKL in the germline V gene. The CDR3 is 16 amino acids. The V and J ends lost 1 base and 0 bases respectively, with 10 bases between them. The CDR3 sequence is CASSQVGRLAKNIQYF. In DNA, the CDR3 is TGCGCCAGCAGCCAAGTGGGGCGACTAGCCAAAAACATTCAGTACTTC.